This T cell receptor beta chain originates from a study of shared clonotypes between healthy human individuals. Whole-study findings and limits: Naive subsets generally had larger estimated richness than memory subsets.

The V and J ends lost 7 bases and 0 bases respectively, with 12 bases between them. From germline, CDR1 is MDHEN and CDR2 SYDVKM. The CDR3 is 15 amino acids. The assay was immunoSEQ multiplex PCR, and TCRdb's table has in-frame clones only and misses some. The sample consists of roughly 1,000,000 clones, approximately 78% of them appearing once. Turning to this clone: The target antigen is unknown.

Sequencing used memory CD4+ T cells from PBMCs. Sample subset: CD45RA-negative fraction. The chain uses TRBV28 and TRBJ1-4; D is ambiguous. This receptor was identified in a man younger than 35 in good health. Some clones in this sample may be carry-over from other donors' samples. CDR3 loop: CASKARQATNEKLFF. The CDR3 DNA follows: TGTGCCAGCAAAGCCCGCCAAGCAACTAATGAAAAACTGTTTTTT.